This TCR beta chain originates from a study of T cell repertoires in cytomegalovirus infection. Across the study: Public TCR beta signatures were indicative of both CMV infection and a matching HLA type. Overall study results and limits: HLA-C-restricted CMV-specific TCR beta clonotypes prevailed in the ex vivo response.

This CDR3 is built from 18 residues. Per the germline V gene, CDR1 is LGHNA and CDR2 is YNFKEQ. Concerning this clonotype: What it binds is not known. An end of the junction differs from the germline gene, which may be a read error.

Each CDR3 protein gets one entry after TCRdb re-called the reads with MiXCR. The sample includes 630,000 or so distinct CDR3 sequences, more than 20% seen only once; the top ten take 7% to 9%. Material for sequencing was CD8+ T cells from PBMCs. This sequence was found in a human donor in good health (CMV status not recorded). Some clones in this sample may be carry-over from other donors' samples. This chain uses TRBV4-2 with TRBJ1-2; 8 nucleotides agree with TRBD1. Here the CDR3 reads CASSQDRTGSDVNYGFTF. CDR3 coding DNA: TGTGCCAGCAGCCAAGATAGGACAGGGTCAGATGTTAACTATGGCTTCACCTTC.